These 3 T cell receptor beta chains were all obtained from the same sample, sequenced in a study of blood T cell repertoires in COVID-19. Assay: immunoSEQ multiplex PCR; the TCRdb copy retains only in-frame clones and omits some. The top ten hold 15% to 20% of the sample, which has more than 85,000 clones, approximately 88% seen once. Sequenced: peripheral blood. The receptors shown here come from a woman in her sixties with acute or convalescent COVID-19.

This clone has just a few counts. The rearrangement uses TRBV19 and TRBJ2-5; TRBD1 is a possible D gene (6 bases). The V end was cut by 6 bases, the J end by 5 bases, with 13 bases between. Germline CDR1 and CDR2: LNHDA and SQIVND (reference sequence). The CDR3 extends over 13 amino acids. The CDR3 is CASRGHLEETQYF. The CDR3 bases are TGTGCCAGTAGGGGACATTTAGAGGAGACCCAGTACTTC.

The chain links TRBV7-8 to TRBJ1-6, with TRBD1 matching over 9 bases. In germline, CDR1 is SGHVS, CDR2 FQNEAQ. The length of the CDR3 is 16 residues. V shed 5 bases, J shed 8 bases, and the junction held 10 bases outside the gene matches. Here the CDR3 reads CASSGTGLRGDSPLHF. For the CDR3, the DNA is TGTGCCAGCAGCGGGACAGGGTTGAGGGGGGATTCACCCCTCCACTTT. Complete variable domain (other parts from reference TRBV7-8 and TRBJ1-6): GAGVSQSPRYKVAKRGQDVALRCDPISGHVSLFWYQQALGQGPEFLTYFQNEAQLDKSGLPSDRFFAERPEGSVSTLKIQRTQQEDSAVYLCASSGTGLRGDSPLHFGNGTRLTVT.

CDR3 coding DNA: TGTGCCAGCAGTACGACTAGCGGGGGGCCGCAAGAGACCCAGTACTTC. Its translation: CASSTTSGGPQETQYF. The chain has TRBV6-2 or TRBV6-3 and TRBJ2-5; TRBD2 aligns across 13 bases. Trimming took 5 bases from V and 2 from J; bases not matched to a gene: 5. Germline assignment: CDR1 MNHEY and CDR2 SVGEGT. The CDR3 has 16 amino acids.